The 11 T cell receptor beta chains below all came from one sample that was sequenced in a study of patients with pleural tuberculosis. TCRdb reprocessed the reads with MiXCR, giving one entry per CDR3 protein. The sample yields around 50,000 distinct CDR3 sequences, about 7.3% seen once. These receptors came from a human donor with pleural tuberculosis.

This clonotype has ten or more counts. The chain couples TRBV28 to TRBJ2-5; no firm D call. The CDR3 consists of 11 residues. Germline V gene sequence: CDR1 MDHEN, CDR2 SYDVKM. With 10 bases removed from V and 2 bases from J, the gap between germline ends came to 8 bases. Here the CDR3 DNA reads TGTGCCATACAGAATCAAGAGACCCAGTACTTC. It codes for CAIQNQETQYF.

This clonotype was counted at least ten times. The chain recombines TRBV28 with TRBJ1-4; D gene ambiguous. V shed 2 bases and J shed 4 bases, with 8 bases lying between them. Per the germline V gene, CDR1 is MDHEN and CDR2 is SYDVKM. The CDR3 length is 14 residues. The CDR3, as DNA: TGTGCCAGCAGTTTAGCCAGGCTTAATGAAAAACTGTTTTTT. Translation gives CASSLARLNEKLFF. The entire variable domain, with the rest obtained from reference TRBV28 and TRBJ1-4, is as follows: DVKVTQSSRYLVKRTGEKVFLECVQDMDHENMFWYRQDPGLGLRLIYFSYDVKMKEKGDIPEGYSVSREKKERFSLILESASTNQTSMYLCASSLARLNEKLFFGSGTQLSVL.

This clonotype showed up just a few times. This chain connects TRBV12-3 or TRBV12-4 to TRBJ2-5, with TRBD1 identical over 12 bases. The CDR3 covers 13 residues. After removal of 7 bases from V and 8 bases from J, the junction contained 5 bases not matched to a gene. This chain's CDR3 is CASIAGTGGTQYF. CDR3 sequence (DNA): TGTGCCAGCATCGCCGGGACAGGGGGCACCCAGTACTTC.

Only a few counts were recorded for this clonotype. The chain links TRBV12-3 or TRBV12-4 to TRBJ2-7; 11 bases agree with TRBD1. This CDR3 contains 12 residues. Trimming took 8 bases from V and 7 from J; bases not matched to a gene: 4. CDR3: CASGQGAREQYF. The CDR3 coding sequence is TGTGCCAGCGGACAGGGGGCGAGGGAGCAGTACTTC.

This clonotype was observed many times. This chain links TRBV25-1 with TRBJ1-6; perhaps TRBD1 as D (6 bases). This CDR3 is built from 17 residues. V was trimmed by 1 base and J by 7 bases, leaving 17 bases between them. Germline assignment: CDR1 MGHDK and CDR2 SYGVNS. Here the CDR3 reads CASSEFGRGYGNSPLHF. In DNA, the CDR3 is TGTGCCAGCAGTGAATTTGGCAGGGGCTATGGGAATTCACCCCTCCACTTT.

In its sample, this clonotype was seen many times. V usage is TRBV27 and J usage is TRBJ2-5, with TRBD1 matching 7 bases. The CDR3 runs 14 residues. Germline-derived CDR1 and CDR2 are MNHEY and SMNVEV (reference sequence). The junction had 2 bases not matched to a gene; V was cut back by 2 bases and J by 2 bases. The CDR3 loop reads CASSLLGQQETQYF. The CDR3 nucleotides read TGTGCCAGCAGTTTACTGGGACAGCAAGAGACCCAGTACTTC.

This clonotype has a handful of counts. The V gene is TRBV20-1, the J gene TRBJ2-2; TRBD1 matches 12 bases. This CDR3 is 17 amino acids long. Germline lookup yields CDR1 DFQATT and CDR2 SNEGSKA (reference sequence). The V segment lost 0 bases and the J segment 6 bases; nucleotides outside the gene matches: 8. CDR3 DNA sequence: TGCAGTGCTAGAGATCTTGGGGGACAGGGGGCATCCGGGGAGCTGTTTTTT. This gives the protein CSARDLGGQGASGELFF.

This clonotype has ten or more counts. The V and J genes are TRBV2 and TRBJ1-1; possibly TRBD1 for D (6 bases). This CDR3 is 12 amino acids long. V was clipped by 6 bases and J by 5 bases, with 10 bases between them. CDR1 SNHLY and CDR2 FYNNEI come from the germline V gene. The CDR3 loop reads CASRGRGTEAFF. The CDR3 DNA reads TGTGCCAGCAGGGGAAGGGGGACTGAAGCTTTCTTT.

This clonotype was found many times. CDR3 DNA: TGTGCCAGCAAAGTAGGGGGAGGGTCCTACAATGAGCAGTTCTTC. This translates into CASKVGGGSYNEQFF. The chain uses TRBV28 and TRBJ2-1; the D gene is possibly TRBD2 (7 bases). CDR1 MDHEN and CDR2 SYDVKM come from the germline V gene. V was pared by 7 bases and J by 1 base, with 14 bases between. The CDR3 sequence is 15 residues long. Variable domain in full (rest from reference TRBV28 and TRBJ2-1): DVKVTQSSRYLVKRTGEKVFLECVQDMDHENMFWYRQDPGLGLRLIYFSYDVKMKEKGDIPEGYSVSREKKERFSLILESASTNQTSMYLCASKVGGGSYNEQFFGPGTRLTVL.

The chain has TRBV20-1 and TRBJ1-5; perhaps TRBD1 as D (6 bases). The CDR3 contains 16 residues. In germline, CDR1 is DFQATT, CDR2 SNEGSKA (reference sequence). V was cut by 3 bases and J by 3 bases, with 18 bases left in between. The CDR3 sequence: CSASESGTQPNQPQHF. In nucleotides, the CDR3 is TGCAGTGCTAGTGAATCCGGGACACAGCCCAATCAGCCCCAGCATTTT.

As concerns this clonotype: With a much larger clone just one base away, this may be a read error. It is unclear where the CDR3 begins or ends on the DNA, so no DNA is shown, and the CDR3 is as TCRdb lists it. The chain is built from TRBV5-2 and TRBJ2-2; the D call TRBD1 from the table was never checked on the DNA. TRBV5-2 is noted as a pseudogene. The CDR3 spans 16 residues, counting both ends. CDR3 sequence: CASNLVGRGNTGELFF.